This T cell receptor (beta chain) stems from a study of shared clonotypes between healthy human individuals (dated by TCRdb to 2018 to 2021). With respect to the entire study: The cohort included three men and a couple of women between 18 and 49 years of age. Per donor, leukapheresis produced somewhere between about 0.9 and 9.5 billion PBMCs. Blood TCR repertoires of a handful of healthy adults were deeply sequenced to estimate repertoire size and the extent of clonotype sharing between individuals. For each donor, CD4 naive and CD4 memory were each run on three plates, CD8 naive on two plates, and CD8 memory on one plate. To increase sequencing depth and limit assay-specific biases, different laboratories used diverse techniques to prepare libraries and sequence TCR repertoires.

CD8 naive samples were CD45RO-negative cells positively selected for CCR7, giving a CD45RA+CCR7+ population that excluded TemRA cells. Healthy HIV-negative adults with no recently reported acute infections or vaccinations were included as donors. Only Caucasian adults living in Nashville, Tennessee, USA were represented among the donors. Blood was collected by leukapheresis, and PBMCs were isolated by Ficoll-Histopaque density gradient centrifugation and then cryopreserved in liquid nitrogen vapor phase. Purity and quantity of every magnetically sorted T cell population were checked by analytical flow cytometry. Genomic DNA was isolated from each sorted fraction and quantified by UV absorbance on a Nanodrop 2000c. The germline V gene encodes CDR1 SEHNR and CDR2 FQNEAQ (reference sequence). V and J lose 5 bases and 5 bases, and a span of 9 bases separates them. Its CDR3 holds 12 amino acids, cysteine through phenylalanine. CDR3 DNA only is kept here, 36 bases in frame from base 1.

Using the deep immunoSEQ assay, TCR CDR3 regions were amplified from genomic DNA by multiplex PCR. Extracted genomic DNA from each cell subset was distributed evenly across all wells of several immunoSEQ 96-well plates, and each plate was treated as a replicate. For sorted subsets, each replicate PCR was loaded with around 220 ng genomic DNA, equivalent to about 33,000 T cell genomes. The purified libraries were quantified using a Qubit 3.0 fluorometer, sized with a Bioanalyzer 2100, and then quantified again using the KAPA Library Quantification kit. Every immunoSEQ 96-well plate was sequenced on a separate single-read 150-cycle Illumina NextSeq 550 flow cell. From the authors' description of their analysis: Because the immunoSEQ output included only junctional sequences and no quality scores, the filtering could not be the same as the filtering used for full-length reads. To assign V/J genes and CDR3, sequences were annotated using PyIR, a Python wrapper for IgBLAST v1.9, with IMGT germline references. Any read was removed if the V/J assignment was weak (E-value above 1e-6), the CDR3 was missing, or the read contained stop codons, out-of-frame junctions, or ambiguous translated residues. V3J clonotypes were defined by identical inferred V gene, J gene, and CDR3 amino acid sequence. Percentage overlap between repertoires was computed as shared unique clonotypes divided by the size of the smaller repertoire. Repertoire richness was assessed with RTK rarefaction, the Chao1 estimator, and Recon v2.1 estimates of unobserved clonotypes. Generation probabilities were computed with OLGA for all TCRbeta clonotypes obtained by the gDNA method from several donors. This immuneACCESS table, as held by TCRdb, lists in-frame sequences with V and J called but not all clones. Of the missing ones, under half trace to an unresolved V gene in checked studies; the others have no known cause. D and trimming come from the DNA, and the V and J calls and clone size come from that table. The sample contains about 800,000 clones, just over 95% of them found a single time. Less than 0.25% of the sample goes to the ten largest clones.

Broader findings and caveats from the paper: Pairwise subsampling indicated that sequencing depth was expected to affect the degree of clonotype sharing among donors. Compared with non-shared clonotypes, the clonotypes found in all four sorted-subset donors had higher generation probabilities. Sampling was limited to blood, and TCR repertoires in tissue likely differ from TCR repertoires in blood. Sharing across four donors was observed for approximately 5% of naive CD4, around 3.5% of naive CD8, 2.3% of memory CD4, and about 0.4% of memory CD8 clonotypes. Even with the large sequencing depth, rarefaction of the sorted-subset datasets indicated that sequencing was incomplete. The small number of donors limited the genetic and exposure-history diversity represented. Estimated clonotype richness was generally larger for naive than for memory subsets.

In regard to this clone: The clone's antigen remains unknown. No much larger clonotype is one base removed from it; base qualities were not supplied.

The chain is made from TRBV7-9 and TRBJ1-1; too little of a D gene remains to name it. The TCR originated in a man aged 30 to 39 in good health. The sample comprised naive CD8+ T cells sorted from blood. The intended sense of this specimen's cell subset or site label: CD45RA+CCR7+. Here the CDR3 is given as CASSLIETEAFF. In nucleotide form, the sequence is TGTGCCAGCAGCCTAATTGAGACTGAAGCTTTCTTT.